Presented here are 10 T cell receptor beta chains from one specimen sequenced in a study of post-analysis software for immune sequencing data. General study results and limits: When patients were compared with controls, five TRBV segments were more frequent, TRBV5-6, TRBV5-1 and TRBV20-1 among them.

No antigen has been identified for these receptors. Unique molecular identifiers were present in the TCR beta cDNA libraries. TCRdb reanalysed the PCR reads using MiXCR and keeps one entry per CDR3 protein. This table has approximately 690,000 distinct CDR3 sequences, over 45% appearing once. Source material: blood. All receptors derive from a girl aged 2 to 10 with multiple sclerosis.

This clonotype was observed a few times. This chain connects TRBV30 to TRBJ2-1; 7 bases fit TRBD2. CDR1 and CDR2 (germline): GTSNPN, SVGIG (reference sequence). Trimming at V came to 2 bases and at J to 0 bases, leaving 4 bases not matched to a gene. The CDR3 extends over 15 amino acids. The CDR3, as DNA: TGTGCCTGGAGTTCAAGCGGGGCCTCCTACAATGAGCAGTTCTTC. It is translated as CAWSSSGASYNEQFF.

The genes are TRBV7-6 and TRBJ2-4, with D perhaps TRBD1 (6 bases). Per germline, CDR1 SGHVS and CDR2 FNYEAQ. V lost 5 bases and J lost 1, with 15 bases in between. The CDR3 length is 16 residues. CDR3 protein: CASSPRGYLAKNIQYF. The DNA of the CDR3 is TGTGCCAGCAGCCCGAGGGGGTATCTTGCCAAAAACATTCAGTACTTC.

The count of this clonotype is one. V gene TRBV10-3 combines with J gene TRBJ1-2, with 8 bases that match TRBD1. The CDR3 sequence is 15 residues long. J lost 2 bases, V lost 8 bases, and 10 bases had no gene match. The germline CDR1 and CDR2 sequences are ENHRY and SYGVKD. The CDR3 here is CAIGEGQALNYGYTF. Here the CDR3 DNA reads TGTGCCATCGGGGAGGGACAGGCCCTCAACTATGGCTACACCTTC.

This clonotype has only a few counts. The chain has TRBV7-9 and TRBJ2-1, with 11 bases that match TRBD2. V was pared by 2 bases and J by 7 bases, with 16 bases of the junction left unmatched. CDR3 length: 19 residues. Germline loops: CDR1 SEHNR, CDR2 FQNEAQ (reference sequence). This CDR3 reads CASSLSRLAGTRNWNEQFF. In nucleotides, the CDR3 is TGTGCCAGCAGCTTAAGTAGACTAGCGGGAACCAGGAATTGGAATGAGCAGTTCTTC.

The rearrangement joins TRBV5-5 to TRBJ2-7; 8 nucleotides line up with TRBD2. The trim removed 5 bases at V and 0 bases at J, leaving 7 bases unmatched. CDR3 length: 15 amino acids. Per the germline V gene, CDR1 is SGHKS and CDR2 is YYEKEE (reference sequence). CDR3 amino acids: CASSFSGGPSYEQYF. The CDR3 coding sequence is TGTGCCAGCAGTTTCAGCGGGGGACCCTCCTACGAGCAGTACTTC.

The gene calls are TRBV12-3 or TRBV12-4 and TRBJ2-1; a possible D gene is TRBD2 (6 bases). V was shortened by 7 bases and J by 7 bases, with 14 bases between the two germline ends. This CDR3 is 13 amino acids long. For the CDR3, the DNA is TGTGCCAGCACGACTAGAACGGGGAATGAGCAGTTCTTC. Translated, it gives CASTTRTGNEQFF.

The chain recombines TRBV7-2 with TRBJ2-3; D might be TRBD1 (5 bases). V was trimmed by 5 bases and J by 1 base, leaving 10 bases between them. The CDR3 consists of 14 residues. Germline assignment: CDR1 SGHTA and CDR2 FQGNSA. The CDR3 DNA reads as TGTGCCAGCAGCCCCCAACAGGGCACAGATACGCAGTATTTT. It specifies CASSPQQGTDTQYF.

The gene calls are TRBV5-1 and TRBJ2-3, with 7 bases that match TRBD2. The J segment lost 4 bases and the V segment lost 0 bases, leaving 11 bases of the junction unmatched. The CDR3 covers 17 residues. The germline gives CDR1 SGHRS, CDR2 YFSETQ. CDR3 protein: CASSLDGGAGAADTQYF. The CDR3 DNA is TGCGCCAGCAGCTTGGATGGTGGTGCGGGAGCGGCAGATACGCAGTATTTT. Filled out from reference TRBV5-1 and TRBJ2-3, the complete variable domain reads KAGVTQTPRYLIKTRGQQVTLSCSPISGHRSVSWYQQTPGQGLQFLFEYFSETQRNKGNFPGRFSGRQFSNSRSEMNVSTLELGDSALYLCASSLDGGAGAADTQYFGPGTRLTVL.

A single count supports this clonotype. The rearrangement links TRBV6-2 or TRBV6-3 to TRBJ2-1; D is perhaps TRBD2 (6 bases). There are 13 residues in the CDR3. Trimming took 7 bases from V and 2 from J, leaving 9 bases between them. Germline V gene data show CDR1 as MNHEY and CDR2 as SVGEGT. The CDR3 loop is CASNLAAYNEQFF. The CDR3, as DNA: TGTGCCAGCAACTTAGCGGCCTACAATGAGCAGTTCTTC.

With regard to this clonotype: One end of the junction is discordant with germline, which a read error may explain. This chain connects TRBV5-1 to TRBJ1-2; no firm D call. Germline V gene lookup returns CDR1 SGHRS and CDR2 YFSETQ. The CDR3 has 14 amino acids. The CDR3 spells CVSRHPGSNYGYTF. CDR3 DNA: TGCGTCAGCAGGCATCCGGGATCTAACTATGGCTACACCTTC.